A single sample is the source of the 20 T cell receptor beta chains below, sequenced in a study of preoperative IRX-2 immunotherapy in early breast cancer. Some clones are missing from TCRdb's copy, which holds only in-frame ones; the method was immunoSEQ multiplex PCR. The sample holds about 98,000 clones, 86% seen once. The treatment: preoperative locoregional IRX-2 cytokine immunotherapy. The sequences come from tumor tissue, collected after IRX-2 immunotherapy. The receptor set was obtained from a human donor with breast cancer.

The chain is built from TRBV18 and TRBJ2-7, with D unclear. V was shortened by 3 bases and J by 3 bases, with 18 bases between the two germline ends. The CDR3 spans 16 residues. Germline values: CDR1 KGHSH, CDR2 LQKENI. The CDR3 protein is CASSPPLASLLYEQYF. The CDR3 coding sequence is TGTGCCAGCTCACCCCCCCTGGCTAGTTTGCTCTACGAGCAGTACTTC. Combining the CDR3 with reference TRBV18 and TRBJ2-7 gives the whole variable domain NAGVMQNPRHLVRRRGQEARLRCSPMKGHSHVYWYRQLPEEGLKFMVYLQKENIIDESGMPKERFSAEFPKEGPSILRIQQVVRGDSAAYFCASSPPLASLLYEQYFGPGTRLTVT.

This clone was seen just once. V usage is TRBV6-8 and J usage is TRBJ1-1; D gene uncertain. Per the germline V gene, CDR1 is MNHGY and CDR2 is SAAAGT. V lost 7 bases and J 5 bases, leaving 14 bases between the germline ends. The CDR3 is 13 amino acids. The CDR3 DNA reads TGTGCCAGCACCGAAAGGGAGGGAACTGAAGCTTTCTTT. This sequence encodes CASTEREGTEAFF.

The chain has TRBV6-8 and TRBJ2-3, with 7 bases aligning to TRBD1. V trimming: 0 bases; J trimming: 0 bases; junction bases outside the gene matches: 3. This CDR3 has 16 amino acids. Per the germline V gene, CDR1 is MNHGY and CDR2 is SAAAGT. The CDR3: CASSYSGTVSTDTQYF. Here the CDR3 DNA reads TGTGCCAGCAGTTACTCGGGGACAGTTAGCACAGATACGCAGTATTTT.

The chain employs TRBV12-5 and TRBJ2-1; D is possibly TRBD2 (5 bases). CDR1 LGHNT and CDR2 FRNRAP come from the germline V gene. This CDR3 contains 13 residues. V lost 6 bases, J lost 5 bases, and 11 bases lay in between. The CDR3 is CASGFPGDNEQFF. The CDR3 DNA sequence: TGTGCTAGTGGCTTCCCCGGGGACAATGAGCAGTTCTTC.

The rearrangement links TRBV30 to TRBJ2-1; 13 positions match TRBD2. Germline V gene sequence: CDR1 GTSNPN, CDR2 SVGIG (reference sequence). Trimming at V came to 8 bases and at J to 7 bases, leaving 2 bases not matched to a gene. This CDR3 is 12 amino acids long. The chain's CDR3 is CAATSGGNEQFF. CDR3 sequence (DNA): TGTGCCGCGACTAGCGGGGGGAATGAGCAGTTCTTC.

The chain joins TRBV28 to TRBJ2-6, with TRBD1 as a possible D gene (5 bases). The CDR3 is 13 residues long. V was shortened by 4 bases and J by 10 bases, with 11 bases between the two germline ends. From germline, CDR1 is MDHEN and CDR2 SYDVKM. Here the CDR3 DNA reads TGTGCCAGCAGTTGGACAATCCCGAACGTCCTGACTTTC. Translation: CASSWTIPNVLTF.

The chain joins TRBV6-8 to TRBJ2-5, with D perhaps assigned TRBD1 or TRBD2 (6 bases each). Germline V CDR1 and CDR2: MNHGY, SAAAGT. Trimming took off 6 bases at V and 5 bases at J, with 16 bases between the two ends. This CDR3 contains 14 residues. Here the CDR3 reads CASRLEGVWETQYF. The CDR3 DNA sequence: TGTGCCAGCAGACTGGAGGGGGTCTGGGAGACCCAGTACTTC.

The CDR3 DNA is TGTGCCAGCAGCTCCTACGGGGGGGGGCCGAACACCGGGGAGCTGTTTTTT. Translation: CASSSYGGGPNTGELFF. The chain uses TRBV11-3 and TRBJ2-2, with 8 bases fitting TRBD2. This CDR3 is built from 17 residues. The V gene end was trimmed by 4 bases and the J gene end by 0 bases; junction bases not matched to a gene: 7. Germline V lookup: CDR1 SGHNT, CDR2 YENEEA.

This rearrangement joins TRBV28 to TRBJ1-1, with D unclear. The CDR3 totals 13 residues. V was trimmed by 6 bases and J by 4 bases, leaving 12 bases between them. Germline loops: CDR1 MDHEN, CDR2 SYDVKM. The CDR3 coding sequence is TGTGCCAGCAGGCCCGGGGAACCCACTGAAGCTTTCTTT. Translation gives CASRPGEPTEAFF.

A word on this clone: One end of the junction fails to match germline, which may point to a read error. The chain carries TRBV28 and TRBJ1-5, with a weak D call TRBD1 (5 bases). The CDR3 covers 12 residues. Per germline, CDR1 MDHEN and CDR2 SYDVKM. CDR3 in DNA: TGTACCAGCAAGTTCGGGGGTCAGCCCCAGCATTTT. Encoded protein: CTSKFGGQPQHF.

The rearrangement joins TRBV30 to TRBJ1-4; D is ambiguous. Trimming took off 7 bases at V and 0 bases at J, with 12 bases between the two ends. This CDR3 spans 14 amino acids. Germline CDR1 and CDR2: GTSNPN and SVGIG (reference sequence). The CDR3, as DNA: TGTGCCTCGACTGGACCCGCAACTAATGAAAAACTGTTTTTT. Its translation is CASTGPATNEKLFF. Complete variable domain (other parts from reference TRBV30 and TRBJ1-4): SQTIHQWPATLVQPVGSPLSLECTVEGTSNPNLYWYRQAAGRGLQLLFYSVGIGQISSEVPQNLSASRPQDRQFILSSKKLLLSDSGFYLCASTGPATNEKLFFGSGTQLSVL.

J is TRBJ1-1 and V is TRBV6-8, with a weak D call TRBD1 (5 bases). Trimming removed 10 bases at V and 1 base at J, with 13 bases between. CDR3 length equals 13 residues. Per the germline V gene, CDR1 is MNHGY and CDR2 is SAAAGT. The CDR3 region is CATWGGSNTEAFF. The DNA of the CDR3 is TGTGCCACCTGGGGCGGTTCGAACACTGAAGCTTTCTTT.

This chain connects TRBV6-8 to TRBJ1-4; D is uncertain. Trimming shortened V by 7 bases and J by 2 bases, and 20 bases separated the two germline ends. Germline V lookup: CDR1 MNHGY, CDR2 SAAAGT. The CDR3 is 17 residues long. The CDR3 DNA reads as TGTGCCAGCACCGCACAAGATCTCCGGCGGACTAATGAAAAACTGTTTTTT. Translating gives CASTAQDLRRTNEKLFF.

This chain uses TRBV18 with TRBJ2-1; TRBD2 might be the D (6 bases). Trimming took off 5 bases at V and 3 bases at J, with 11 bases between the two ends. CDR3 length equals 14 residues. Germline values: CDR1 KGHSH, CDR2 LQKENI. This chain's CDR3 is CASSERESYNEQFF. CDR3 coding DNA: TGTGCCAGCTCAGAACGGGAGAGCTACAATGAGCAGTTCTTC.

The DNA of the CDR3 is TGCGCCAGCAGTGAGTCGAAGGAAGGCACAGATACGCAGTATTTT. It encodes CASSESKEGTDTQYF. V and J are TRBV10-1 and TRBJ2-3; no clear D gene. The CDR3 consists of 15 residues. Germline CDR1 reads WNHNN; CDR2 reads SYGVQD (reference sequence). V dropped 0 bases and J dropped 1 base, with 8 bases sitting between them.

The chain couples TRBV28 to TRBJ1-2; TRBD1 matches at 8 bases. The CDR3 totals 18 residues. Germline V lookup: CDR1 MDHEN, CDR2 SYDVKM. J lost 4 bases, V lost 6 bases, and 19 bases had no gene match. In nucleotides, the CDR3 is TGTGCCAGCAGCTCTAGAATAGGACAGGGAGCGTCCGGCTATGGCTACACCTTC. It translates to CASSSRIGQGASGYGYTF.

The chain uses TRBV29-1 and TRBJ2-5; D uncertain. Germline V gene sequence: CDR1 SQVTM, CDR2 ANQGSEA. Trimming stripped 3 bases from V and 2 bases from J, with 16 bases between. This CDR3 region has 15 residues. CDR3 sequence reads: CSVERSAPGQETQYF. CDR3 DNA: TGCAGCGTTGAGAGAAGTGCCCCCGGACAAGAGACCCAGTACTTC.

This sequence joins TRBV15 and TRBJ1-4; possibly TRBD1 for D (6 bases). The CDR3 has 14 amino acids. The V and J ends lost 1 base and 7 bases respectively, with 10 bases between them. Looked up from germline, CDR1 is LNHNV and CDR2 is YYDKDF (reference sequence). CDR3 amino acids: CATSRGRGTEKLFF. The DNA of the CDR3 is TGTGCCACCAGCAGAGGGAGGGGGACTGAAAAACTGTTTTTT.

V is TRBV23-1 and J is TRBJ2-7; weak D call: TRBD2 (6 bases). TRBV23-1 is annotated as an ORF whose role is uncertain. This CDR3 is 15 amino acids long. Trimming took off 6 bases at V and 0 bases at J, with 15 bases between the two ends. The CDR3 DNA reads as TGCGCCAGCAGCCTGATCCGGGGGAGCTCCTACGAGCAGTACTTC. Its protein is CASSLIRGSSYEQYF.

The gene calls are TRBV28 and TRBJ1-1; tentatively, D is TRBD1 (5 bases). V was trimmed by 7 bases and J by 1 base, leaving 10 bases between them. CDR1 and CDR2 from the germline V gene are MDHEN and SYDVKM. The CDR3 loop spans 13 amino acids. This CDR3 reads CASKYRPNTEAFF. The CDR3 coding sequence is TGTGCCAGCAAGTACAGGCCGAACACTGAAGCTTTCTTT.